The sequence of this T cell receptor beta chain was determined in a study of OX40 agonist ivuxolimab in advanced cancers. Broader study findings: Clonal expansion in partial responders at 0.1-3.0 mg/kg ranked among the lowest. Dose levels from 0.1 to 3.0 mg/kg saw CD4+ and CD8+ blood T cells expand clonally by week 6.

Collection of blood occurred at baseline, at cycle 4 day 1, and at cycle 7 day 1. Trimming cost V 6 bases and J 7 bases; bases outside gene matches: 8. Germline V lookup: CDR1 SEHNR, CDR2 FQNEAQ (reference sequence). This CDR3 spans 15 amino acids. About this clone: Its antigen is not identified.

Sequencing used immunoSEQ multiplex PCR; TCRdb keeps in-frame clones, though not all of them. The repertoire holds almost 70,000 clones, about nine tenths seen once, with about 8.2% in the top ten. The chain couples TRBV7-9 to TRBJ2-2, with 10 bases fitting TRBD1. The source of this sequence is an adult with an advanced solid tumor such as melanoma, head and neck, liver or kidney cancer. The input for sequencing was CD4+ or CD8+ T cells sorted from blood, taken in a trial of the OX40 agonist ivuxolimab. CDR3 sequence reads: CASRADRGRGGELFF. DNA of the CDR3: TGTGCCAGCAGGGCAGACAGGGGGCGCGGCGGGGAGCTGTTTTTT. Full variable domain (rest looked up from reference TRBV7-9 and TRBJ2-2): DTGVSQNPRHKITKRGQNVTFRCDPISEHNRLYWYRQTLGQGPEFLTYFQNEAQLEKSRLLSDRFSAERPKGSFSTLEIQRTEQGDSAMYLCASRADRGRGGELFFGEGSRLTVL.